This is a list of T cell receptor beta chains from one sample in a study of glioma-infiltrating T cells. TCRdb itself ran the multiplex PCR reads through MiXCR, one entry per CDR3 protein. The sample carries about 130,000 distinct CDR3 sequences, 20% to 25% recorded once. Material for sequencing was glioma tissue, nonneoplastic brain tissue, or PBMCs (not recorded which). The receptors originated from a human donor with low-grade glioma or glioblastoma, undergoing nonglioma brain surgery, or in good health (not recorded which). Each CDR3 is given with its conserved first and last residue. Fields, in order: J gene, V gene, D gene, clone size, CDR3 DNA, CDR3 protein. A D gene is named only where the DNA matches it firmly. Expanded clones get a size class; other rows say once, few or many, or leave the size out.

>TRBJ1-4|TRBV12-5|TRBD1|.
TGTGCTAGTGCCCTCTCAGGGGGGAATGAAAAACTGTTTTTT
CASALSGGNEKLFF
>TRBJ2-3|TRBV28|.|many
TGTGCCAGCAGTTTCCCCCCTAACACAGATACGCAGTATTTT
CASSFPPNTDTQYF
>TRBJ2-7|TRBV20-1|.|many
TGCAGTGCTAGGAGGGAGGAAGGTACCTACGAGCAGTACTTC
CSARREEGTYEQYF
>TRBJ1-3|TRBV4-1|.|few
TGCGCCAGCAGCCAGTCCGGACACCCGGCGGGTGACACCATATATTTT
CASSQSGHPAGDTIYF
>TRBJ2-5|TRBV29-1|.|.
TGCAGCGCGGGACGGCAAAAAGAGACCCAGTACTTC
CSAGRQKETQYF
>TRBJ1-5|TRBV5-8|TRBD1|few
TGTGCCAGCAGCTCTAGGCCAGGGGGAGTTTATAGCAATCAGCCCCAGCATTTT
CASSSRPGGVYSNQPQHF
>TRBJ2-5|TRBV5-5|.|.
TGTGCCAGCAGCTTGCTCTCCGCTTTAGAGACCCAGTACTTC
CASSLLSALETQYF
>TRBJ1-3|TRBV10-3|.|.
TGTGCCATACGGGAAGACTCTGGAAACACCATATATTTT
CAIREDSGNTIYF
>TRBJ2-1|TRBV2|TRBD1|.
TGTGCCAGCAGAGTGACAGGGGGCTCCTACAATGAGCAGTTCTTC
CASRVTGGSYNEQFF
>TRBJ2-3|TRBV7-2|.|many
TGTGCCAGCAGCTTAGTGGGGAGCGGCACAGATACGCAGTATTTT
CASSLVGSGTDTQYF
>TRBJ1-5|TRBV27|TRBD1|many
TGTGCCAGCAGAAGGGGACAGGGTAGCAATCAGCCCCAGCATTTT
CASRRGQGSNQPQHF
>TRBJ1-1|TRBV7-9|.|many
TGTGCCAGCAGCTTATCAGAGGCCACTGAAGCTTTCTTT
CASSLSEATEAFF
>TRBJ2-1|TRBV4-3|.|few
TGCGCCAGCAGCCAAGATGCCGGGAAAAATGAGCAGTTCTTC
CASSQDAGKNEQFF
>TRBJ2-1|TRBV4-3|.|.
TGCGCCAGCAGCCAAGTAGGAGGAAGGGTAAATGAGCAGTCCTTC
CASSQVGGRVNEQSF
>TRBJ1-1|TRBV9|.|few
TGTGCCAGCAGCGTAGGAGGGGCAGGGGCCCCCGATGAAGCTTTCTTT
CASSVGGAGAPDEAFF
>TRBJ2-7|TRBV12-3/TRBV12-4|.|few
TGTGCCAGCAGTTCAACCGGGACAACCTACGAGCAGTACTTC
CASSSTGTTYEQYF
>TRBJ1-5|TRBV6-6|.|.
TGTGCCAGCAGTTTACAAGCGCGCAATCAGCCCCAGCATTTT
CASSLQARNQPQHF
>TRBJ2-5|TRBV30|.|.
TGTGCCTTGGCACTCGAGACCCAGTACTTC
CALALETQYF
>TRBJ2-3|TRBV4-1|.|many
TGCGCCAGCAGCCGCCCGGGGCCGAGCACAGATACGCAGTATTTT
CASSRPGPSTDTQYF
>TRBJ2-7|TRBV25-1|.|many
TGTGCCAGCAAGGGGGGGATCCGGTTCGAGCAGTACTTC
CASKGGIRFEQYF
>TRBJ1-1|TRBV18|.|.
TGTGCCAGCTCACCATACGGGGGAGTCGCTGAAGCTTTCTTT
CASSPYGGVAEAFF
>TRBJ1-6|TRBV4-3|.|many
TGCGCCAGCAGCCTGATTCTATACAGGGAAGAGAATTCACCCCTCCACTTT
CASSLILYREENSPLHF
>TRBJ2-7|TRBV6-1|TRBD1|many
TGTGCCAGCAAAAAAATTCCGGGACAGGGACCCTACGAGCAGTACTTC
CASKKIPGQGPYEQYF
>TRBJ2-7|TRBV20-1|TRBD2|many
TGCAGTGCAGCGGGACTAGCGGGAGAGGATAACGAGCAGTACTTC
CSAAGLAGEDNEQYF
>TRBJ2-3|TRBV6-1|TRBD1|.
TGTGCCAGCAGCCGACAGGGGCCAGATACGCAGTATTTT
CASSRQGPDTQYF